The 6 T cell receptor beta chains listed next were all sequenced from one sample in a study of technical replicates of blood from a handful of donors. Data came from immunoSEQ multiplex PCR; TCRdb stores just in-frame clones and leaves some out. This table has 65,000 to 80,000 clones, 95% to 98% appearing once. The material sequenced was T cells isolated from PBMCs. The receptors were sampled from a human donor in good health.

The chain joins TRBV5-1 to TRBJ2-7; TRBD2 aligns across 7 bases. The CDR3 is made up of 15 amino acids. Trimming cost V 0 bases and J 4 bases; bases outside gene matches: 7. Germline lookup yields CDR1 SGHRS and CDR2 YFSETQ. The CDR3 protein is CASSLEPSGLYEQYF. Written as DNA, the CDR3 is TGCGCCAGCAGCTTGGAGCCTAGCGGATTATACGAGCAGTACTTC.

This chain links TRBV5-1 with TRBJ2-7; 8 bases fit TRBD1. CDR1 and CDR2 (germline): SGHRS, YFSETQ. With 2 bases clipped from V and 2 bases from J, the junction kept 3 bases outside the gene matches. The CDR3 is made up of 14 amino acids. The CDR3 DNA reads TGCGCCAGCAGCTTAGGACAGGGTCCCTACGAGCAGTACTTC. Its translation: CASSLGQGPYEQYF.

A single count supports this clone. The rearrangement links TRBV4-1 to TRBJ2-5; 7 nucleotides line up with TRBD1. V dropped 3 bases and J dropped 4; count of bases not matched to a gene: 2. Germline V gene lookup returns CDR1 MGHRA and CDR2 YSYEKL. The CDR3 runs to 13 residues. The CDR3 sequence: CASSQTGRETQYF. CDR3 nucleotides: TGCGCCAGCAGCCAGACAGGGCGAGAGACCCAGTACTTC.

In the case of this clone: Germline and junction disagree at one end, which may indicate a read error. J is TRBJ2-2 and V is TRBV7-7; TRBD2 aligns across 7 bases. This CDR3 has 16 residues. Looked up from germline, CDR1 is SSHAT and CDR2 is FNYEAQ (reference sequence). The CDR3 DNA reads as TGTGCTAGCAGCTTAGCGGCGGGAGTACGCACCGGGGAGCTGTTTTTT. Protein product: CASSLAAGVRTGELFF.

This clone was seen just once. The chain recombines TRBV5-1 with TRBJ2-2, with 10 bases aligning to TRBD1. The CDR3 is 16 amino acids. Germline V gives CDR1 SGHRS, CDR2 YFSETQ. J gave up 10 bases and V 1 base, and 10 bases lay outside the gene matches. The CDR3 coding sequence is TGCGCCAGCAGCTTGATCGGGACAGGGGTTCTAGTGGAGCTGTTTTTT. Residues: CASSLIGTGVLVELFF.

This chain uses TRBV13 with TRBJ2-7, with TRBD1 matching over 7 bases. The V gene end was trimmed by 3 bases and the J gene end by 2 bases; junction bases not matched to a gene: 1. The CDR3 is made up of 13 amino acids. Looked up from germline, CDR1 is PRHDT and CDR2 is FYEKMQ (reference sequence). CDR3 in DNA: TGTGCCAGCAGCTTGGGACAGACCTACGAGCAGTACTTC. It yields the protein CASSLGQTYEQYF.